This T cell receptor beta chain was obtained from a study of beta chain features in type 1 diabetes (dated 2018 in TCRdb). Looking at the study overall: Patients and healthy donors did not differ in mean age, gender distribution, total cell number or subset yield. A total of approximately 110,000,000 sorted cells were examined across all samples, and a strong correlation was observed between cell number per subset and RNA yield. Naive and central memory subsets were obtained from all 28 donors, but regulatory and stem cell-like memory subsets were isolated from only 8 patients and about 8 healthy donors. The study compared the TCRB repertoires of sorted circulating CD4+ T cell subsets in recently diagnosed type 1 diabetes patients with those in matched healthy donors. Beyond this particular receptor, the publication reports: Type 1 diabetes patients showed a moderate but significant shortening of TCRB CDR3 length in all four CD4+ subsets. Shorter templates might be favored by PCR, yet because patient and control samples were amplified and corrected together, any such skew would affect both groups equally. Because cDNA was sequenced instead of genomic DNA, activated cells with high expression could be over-represented, although the groups did not differ in activation or CD3 levels. At VDJ recombination sites, patients with type 1 diabetes made fewer insertions and deleted more nucleotides, a pattern implying thymic rearrangement abnormalities. Naive, central memory and regulatory TCRB repertoires appeared to be more alike among patients than among healthy donors. Because the HLA sub-analyses included only small numbers of individuals, any influence of HLA type on TCRB rearrangement was left unresolved.

A single peripheral blood draw of approximately 110 mL on average was collected from each donor into heparinised tubes. Naive, central memory, regulatory and stem cell-like memory CD4+ T cells were sorted on a BD FACSAria II using a panel including CD45RO, CCR7, CD25, CD127, CD95 and CD27. A purity above 95% was achieved for all sorted populations. PBMCs were separated immediately by Lymphoprep density gradient centrifugation and were stained directly, without being cultured. Samples were stained and sorted in pairs, with one healthy donor and one patient per experiment, so that batch effects were minimized. Remarks on this clone: Its antigen remains undetermined. No much larger clone exists at a distance of one base, and base qualities are not known.

All of the isolated RNA was reverse transcribed with the High Capacity cDNA Reverse Transcription Kit, so expressed TCRB transcripts were sequenced. Deep immunoSEQ sequencing was performed on naive, central memory and regulatory T cell samples, with an average of roughly 3.3 million total reads per sample. After sorted cells were lysed in RLT buffer, RNA was extracted with DNase-treated RNeasy Micro or Mini kits, with the choice depending on cell number. To prevent cross-contamination, every cell subset was processed on its own, while patient and healthy donor samples were processed together. The immunoSEQ multiplex PCR was used to amplify TCRB sequences from cDNA, yielding 87-bp fragments that span the CDR3 region. The amplicons were sequenced using the Illumina HiSeq platform. As for the authors' bioinformatics: Synthetic template baselines were used to correct PCR bias computationally, reads within Hamming distance 2 were collapsed, and singletons that could not be merged were discarded. Reads were aligned against IMGT to assign V, D and J genes, CDR3 length and insertions or deletions at six rearrangement sites. Clonotype counts were normalized to sorted cell number within each subset before computing true diversity and Gini coefficients with the tcR R package. Repertoire sharing was quantified using the overlap coefficient calculated on TCRB nucleotide sequences. As a proxy for the pre-selection repertoire, out-of-frame TCRB sequences from naive cells were analyzed. In its TCRdb copy, this immuneACCESS table keeps in-frame sequences only and misses some clones. Where compared with another copy, unresolved V genes explain less than half of these, and the others have no known cause. V and J calls and clone size are those listed in that table; D and trimming were worked out from the DNA. The sample data list hundreds of thousands of clones, and 10% to 15% of these were observed just once. The top ten clonotypes cover 0.0095% to 0.013% of the sample.

There are 12 amino acids in the CDR3, from cysteine to phenylalanine inclusive. The DNA shown is the 36-base CDR3, in frame from base 1. CDR1 and CDR2 were assigned from the germline V gene (reference sequence) as LNHNV and YYDKDF. The junction carries 12 bases between V and J, which are trimmed by 0 bases and 13 bases respectively. The sample was naive CD4+ T cells from blood. The label giving this sample's cell subset or site can be read as: true naive CD4+ T cells. The receptor comes from a woman aged 18-29 years with type 1 diabetes. The V gene is TRBV15 and the J gene is TRBJ2-5; the best D guess is TRBD2, with 5 bases matching. The sequenced DNA is TGTGCCACCAGCAGAGATCGGGCAGAGGGGTACTTC. It codes for CATSRDRAEGYF.